This T cell receptor beta chain was sequenced in a study of blood T cell repertoires in COVID-19. Study background: Researchers got acute and convalescent COVID-19 samples from the United States, Italy and Spain. In each case, the material was cDNA or gDNA derived from T cells, B-cell-depleted T cells, or PBMCs.

In the original analysis: The assay estimated nucleated cells by amplifying reference gene primers. TCRdb keeps only in-frame clones here, not all; method: immunoSEQ multiplex PCR. V and J calls and clone size follow that table, whereas D and trimming were derived from the DNA. The profile covers roughly 440,000 clones, with approximately 88% appearing a single time and around an eighth taken by the ten largest. Patients of the Seattle cohort, enrolled during active infection, were followed longitudinally. The CDR3 extends over 19 amino acids. The V segment lost 5 bases and the J segment 2 bases; nucleotides outside the gene matches: 13. Germline V gives CDR1 SEHNR, CDR2 FQNEAQ (reference sequence).

This rearrangement joins TRBV7-9 to TRBJ2-1; 12 bases are shared with TRBD2. This TCR came from a woman aged 50 to 60 with COVID-19, enrolled during active disease. Sequencing was performed on peripheral blood. The CDR3 DNA reads as TGTGCCAGCAGCCCTCCGGGAACTAGCGGGGGGCAGCCCTACAATGAGCAGTTCTTC. Its protein product is CASSPPGTSGGQPYNEQFF.